This TCR beta chain was recorded in a study of shared clonotypes between healthy human individuals. CDR1 is KGHSH, CDR2 LQKENI, per germline. With 8 bases clipped from V and 5 bases from J, the junction kept 9 bases outside the gene matches. The CDR3 loop spans 14 amino acids. The repertoire was sequenced with immunoSEQ multiplex PCR; TCRdb's copy has only in-frame clones and lacks some. The data show some 2.4 million clones, with roughly 93% seen just once and roughly 0.36% held by the top ten. The chain has TRBV18 and TRBJ2-5; TRBD1 agrees at 9 bases. The sequence was obtained from a man aged 18 to 30 in good health. Some clones in this sample may be carry-over from other donors' samples. The material sequenced was naive CD4+ T cells from PBMCs. Subset defined: CD45RA+ positively selected. The chain's CDR3 is CASHSGTGRETQYF. CDR3 bases: TGTGCCAGCCATTCCGGGACAGGGAGGGAGACCCAGTACTTC.